The 11 T cell receptor beta chains given below trace back to one sample, sequenced in a study of blood T cell repertoires in COVID-19. Libraries were prepared by immunoSEQ multiplex PCR; TCRdb keeps only in-frame clonotypes and omits some of them. The sample shows some 250,000 clones, 70% to 90% of them seen only once. Sequencing input: peripheral blood. The receptors here all came from a woman aged 40 to 55 who had recovered from COVID-19.

This rearrangement joins TRBV5-8 to TRBJ2-2, with 7 bases that match TRBD1. Per germline, CDR1 SGHTS and CDR2 YDEGEE. This CDR3 is built from 16 residues. V shed 10 bases, J shed 1 base, and the junction held 13 bases outside the gene matches. The CDR3 protein is CAGHARTGVNTGELFF. In DNA, the CDR3 is TGTGCCGGCCACGCTCGAACAGGGGTGAACACCGGGGAGCTGTTTTTT. The full variable domain, in which reference TRBV5-8 and TRBJ2-2 provide the parts outside the CDR3, is EAGVTQSPTHLIKTRGQQATLRCSPISGHTSVYWYQQALGLGLQFLLWYDEGEERNRGNFPPRFSGRQFPNYSSELNVNALELEDSALYLCAGHARTGVNTGELFFGEGSRLTVL.

J is TRBJ2-1 and V is TRBV3-1 (or the pseudogene TRBV3-2), with TRBD2 matching 12 bases. The CDR3 runs to 16 residues. Germline trimming cut 4 bases from V and 9 bases from J; bases unmatched to any gene: 10. Germline assignment: CDR1 LGHDT and CDR2 YNNKEL (reference sequence). The CDR3 bases are TGTGCCAGCAGCCGCCTGGGGCTAGCGGGAGGGGCTGAGCAGTTCTTC. It yields the protein CASSRLGLAGGAEQFF.

V and J are TRBV18 and TRBJ1-4; possible D gene TRBD1, 6 bases. V was shortened by 4 bases and J by 3 bases, with 12 bases between the two germline ends. The CDR3 is 15 amino acids. The germline CDR1 and CDR2 sequences are KGHSH and LQKENI. The CDR3: CASSQQGMANEKLFF. The DNA of the CDR3 is TGTGCCAGCTCACAACAGGGAATGGCTAATGAAAAACTGTTTTTT.

The chain is built from TRBV6-1 and TRBJ2-7; 11 nucleotides line up with TRBD1. The length of the CDR3 is 15 residues. From germline, CDR1 is MNHNS and CDR2 SASEGT. The V and J ends lost 5 bases and 6 bases, in that order; junction bases with no gene match: 9. As DNA, the CDR3 is TGTGCCAGCAGTTCCGCGGACAGGGGGCTTGGCGAGCAGTACTTC. It translates to CASSSADRGLGEQYF.

The chain combines TRBV30 with TRBJ1-2, with a possible D match to TRBD1 (6 bases). Trimming cost V 1 base and J 8 bases, with 8 bases left between them. This CDR3 region has 11 residues. CDR1 and CDR2 from the germline V gene are GTSNPN and SVGIG (reference sequence). The chain's CDR3 is CAWSGQGGYTF. For the CDR3, the DNA is TGTGCCTGGAGTGGCCAGGGGGGCTACACCTTC. The whole variable domain, remainder taken from reference TRBV30 and TRBJ1-2, is SQTIHQWPATLVQPVGSPLSLECTVEGTSNPNLYWYRQAAGRGLQLLFYSVGIGQISSEVPQNLSASRPQDRQFILSSKKLLLSDSGFYLCAWSGQGGYTFGSGTRLTVV.

The chain recombines TRBV7-8 with TRBJ2-3, with D unclear. The CDR3 sequence is 15 residues long. Germline V gene data show CDR1 as SGHVS and CDR2 as FQNEAQ. V lost 5 bases to trimming and J lost 1 base, with 13 bases between them. The CDR3 DNA follows: TGTGCCAGCAGCCCCCGCTACCTCCGCACAGATACGCAGTATTTT. Amino acids: CASSPRYLRTDTQYF.

CDR3 amino acids: CASSLLADQETQYF. The CDR3 nucleotides are TGTGCCAGCAGCCTACTAGCGGACCAAGAGACCCAGTACTTC. V is TRBV5-4 and J is TRBJ2-5, with 8 bases identical to TRBD2. V shed 4 bases and J 0 bases; nucleotides not matched to a gene: 2. Germline lookup yields CDR1 SGHNT and CDR2 YYREEE (reference sequence). The CDR3 runs 14 residues.

This clone was detected only once. The gene calls are TRBV5-1 and TRBJ2-3; a weak D match, TRBD2 (7 bases). Between the trimmed V and J ends, which lost 4 bases and 6 bases, there was a span of 12 bases. Germline CDR1 reads SGHRS; CDR2 reads YFSETQ. The CDR3 length is 13 residues. For the CDR3, the DNA is TGCGCCAGCAGCCTGGAGGGGGGGGATACGCAGTATTTT. Translated, it gives CASSLEGGDTQYF.

The chain couples TRBV25-1 to TRBJ1-5, with 9 nucleotides matching TRBD1. Trimming at V came to 10 bases and at J to 5 bases, leaving 9 bases not matched to a gene. Germline assignment: CDR1 MGHDK and CDR2 SYGVNS. The CDR3 spans 14 residues. The CDR3 coding sequence is TGTGCCACCGCCGGACAGGGGTGGCATCAGCCCCAGCATTTT. Translated, it gives CATAGQGWHQPQHF. The entire variable domain, with the rest obtained from reference TRBV25-1 and TRBJ1-5, is as follows: EADIYQTPRYLVIGTGKKITLECSQTMGHDKMYWYQQDPGMELHLIHYSYGVNSTEKGDLSSESTVSRIRTEHFPLTLESARPSHTSQYLCATAGQGWHQPQHFGDGTRLSIL.

The rearrangement links TRBV9 to TRBJ2-2; the D gene is possibly TRBD2 (5 bases). Per germline, CDR1 SGDLS and CDR2 YYNGEE. The CDR3 consists of 13 residues. Trimming removed 4 bases from V and 4 bases from J, with 8 bases in between. CDR3 region: CASSRGLTGELFF. The CDR3, as DNA: TGTGCCAGCAGCCGAGGACTCACCGGGGAGCTGTTTTTT.

Only one count was recorded for this clone. The chain couples TRBV7-6 to TRBJ1-6; TRBD1 is a possible D gene (6 bases). The length of the CDR3 is 19 residues. Per germline, CDR1 SGHVS and CDR2 FNYEAQ. V lost 5 bases to trimming and J lost 6 bases, with 26 bases between them. CDR3 coding DNA: TGTGCCAGCAGCCGATCGACGGGGGGCGGACCCAATACTAATTCACCCCTCCACTTT. Residues: CASSRSTGGGPNTNSPLHF. The full variable domain, completed using reference TRBV7-6 and TRBJ1-6, is GAGVSQSPRYKVTKRGQDVALRCDPISGHVSLYWYRQALGQGPEFLTYFNYEAQQDKSGLPNDRFSAERPEGSISTLTIQRTEQRDSAMYRCASSRSTGGGPNTNSPLHFGNGTRLTVT.